The clone carrying this T cell receptor (beta chain) occurred a few times. Antigen: not known. This entry is derived from a study of blood T cells in healthy people across ages. Looking at the study overall: Capture by template switching was about one barcoded beta molecule per two T cells.

Trimming shortened V by 3 bases and J by 13 bases, and 10 bases separated the two germline ends. The CDR3 length is 12 residues. Per germline, CDR1 ENHRY and CDR2 SYGVKD. PCR was performed a second time for about 6 to 12 cycles using a sample-barcoded 5' primer and a J-beta primer mix. From each sample, at least 3 million paired-end reads containing CDR3 were obtained. TCRdb processed the 5' RACE reads anew with MiXCR; each CDR3 protein has one entry. The sample lists roughly 1.9 million distinct CDR3 sequences, roughly 43% occurring once. Isolated per sample were at least 6.5 million PBMCs. Findings and caveats of the study: Long-lived donors exceeded aged donors in naive CD4+ cells and diversity.

The TCR originated in a human donor in good health. This chain links TRBV10-3 with TRBJ1-6; no clear D. The sequenced sample consisted of blood. CDR3 sequence reads: CAISEKESPLHF. The CDR3 DNA reads TGTGCCATCAGTGAAAAAGAATCGCCCCTCCACTTT.